This T cell receptor beta chain was identified during a study of human T cells and chemical hapten exposure. The time point is: pre-sensitization, week 0. As for treatment: therapeutic diphenylcyclopropenone sensitization with weekly scalp DPC. In the library, unique molecular identifiers were attached to individual cDNA molecules. TCRdb redid the calling of the RACE reads with MiXCR, one entry per CDR3 protein. The table has about 380,000 distinct CDR3 sequences, about 5.1% seen once. The CDR3 consists of 16 residues. A word on this clonotype: Its antigen is as yet unknown.

Findings of the study overall: Once DPC sensitization occurred, TCRs above 1 in 1000 frequency showed no change.

This receptor was identified in a woman in her forties or fifties with alopecia areata. Some clones in this sample may be carry-over from other donors' samples. Sequences were derived from whole blood, sampled in connection with sensitization to the hapten diphenylcyclopropenone (DPC). The chain is built from TRBV21-1 and TRBJ1-6; TRBD1 is the table's D call, not checked against the DNA. TRBV21-1 is labeled a pseudogene. The CDR3 loop is CASSNKGRTHNSPLHF. The CDR3 DNA reads as TGTGCCAGCAGCAATAAGGGACGGACACATAATTCACCCCTCCACTTT.